These T cell receptor beta chains were read from a single sample in a study of blood T cells in healthy people across ages. A single record per CDR3 protein comes from TCRdb applying MiXCR to the 5' RACE reads. The sample lists more than 800,000 distinct CDR3 sequences; 45% were seen once. Sample: blood. The receptor source for this set is a woman aged 55-69 years in good health. The conserved cysteine and the conserved F or W are not part of the CDR3 here.

TRBJ2-7,TRBV11-2,ASSLVDRRNSYEQY
TRBJ2-1,TRBV12-3/TRBV12-4,ASSSAVYNEQF
TRBJ2-3,TRBV6-2/TRBV6-3,ASRAAGITDTQY
TRBJ2-5,TRBV12-3/TRBV12-4,ASSPLTGYETQY
TRBJ2-2,TRBV5-4,ASSSTQGGNTGELF
TRBJ2-3,TRBV3-1,ASSQGRVTDTQY
TRBJ2-4,TRBV12-3/TRBV12-4,ASSLWSAKNIQY
-,TRBV28,ASSLGTGTHEQY
TRBJ1-1,TRBV11-2,ASSTRTGNTEAF
TRBJ2-1,TRBV5-1,ASSRREQAHNEQF
TRBJ1-1,TRBV27,ASRTAATEAF
TRBJ2-5,TRBV20-1,SAKNSGGWETQY
TRBJ2-2,TRBV2,ASSRENTGELF
TRBJ1-1,TRBV29-1,SVKDRGQSTEAF